The rows below give T cell receptor beta chains drawn from one sample of a study of beta chain features in type 1 diabetes. The protocol was immunoSEQ multiplex PCR, while the TCRdb copy is restricted to in-frame clones and leaves out a portion. The table has some 660,000 clones, over 12% seen once. The sample taken for sequencing was naive CD4+ T cells from blood. The origin of the receptors is a young man with type 1 diabetes. The CDR3 runs from the conserved cysteine through the conserved F or W. D genes are given only for firm matches. The size entry is marked missing in some rows and otherwise reads once, few, many or a size class.

CDR3 length,V gene,J gene,D gene,clone size,CDR3 DNA,CDR3 protein
15,TRBV18,TRBJ2-2,NA,few,TGTGCCAGCTCACCACCGGCAGGGGCCACCGGGGAGCTGTTTTTT,CASSPPAGATGELFF
12,TRBV30,TRBJ1-2,NA,few,TGTGCCTGGAGTGTACCCGTTGGTGGCTACACCTTC,CAWSVPVGGYTF
13,TRBV6-5,TRBJ2-1,NA,NA,TGTGCCAGCAGTTACCGCCCCCTCGGTGAGCAGTTCTTC,CASSYRPLGEQFF
17,TRBV5-1,TRBJ2-6,NA,few,TGCGCCAGCAGCTTGACCCCTAGTATCTCTGGGGCCAACGTCCTGACTTTC,CASSLTPSISGANVLTF
13,TRBV18,TRBJ1-5,NA,few,TGTGCCAGCTCACCCTATAGCAATCAGCCCCAGCATTTT,CASSPYSNQPQHF
13,TRBV7-9,TRBJ2-5,NA,few,TGTGCCAGCAGCCTGCAGGGGCGGGAGACCCAGTACTTC,CASSLQGRETQYF
13,TRBV6-1,TRBJ2-5,NA,NA,TGTGCCAGCAGCCTCGCCGGCCGGGAGACCCAGTACTTC,CASSLAGRETQYF
14,TRBV2,TRBJ2-1,TRBD1,few,TGTGCCAGCAGTCCCCTCCGACAGGGGCGCCGTAGATTCTTC,CASSPLRQGRRRFF
16,TRBV5-6,TRBJ1-3,NA,few,TGTGCCAGCAGCTCTCCCCCAGGGGTCTCTGGAAACACCATATATTTT,CASSSPPGVSGNTIYF
10,TRBV7-9,TRBJ1-2,NA,NA,TGTGCCAGCAGCTTAGGCGGCTACACCTTC,CASSLGGYTF
11,TRBV30,TRBJ2-3,NA,few,TGTGCCTGGAGTGTGCGGGATACGCAGTATTTT,CAWSVRDTQYF
15,TRBV15,TRBJ1-1,TRBD1,few,TGTGCCACCAGCAGGGGGGACAGGGGGAACACTGAAGCTTTCTTT,CATSRGDRGNTEAFF
14,TRBV6-5,TRBJ2-1,TRBD1,NA,TGTGCCAGCGGGGACAGGGGGCGCTGGAATGAGCAGTTCTTC,CASGDRGRWNEQFF
16,TRBV7-6,TRBJ2-7,NA,once,TGTGCCAGCAGCCCCAGGCCAGCGGATCGAGCCCGCGAGCAGTACTTC,CASSPRPADRAREQYF
15,TRBV6-6,TRBJ2-4,TRBD1,NA,TGTGCCAGCACCCGGACAGGGACCCTAGATGGCATTCAGTACTTC,CASTRTGTLDGIQYF
16,TRBV4-1,TRBJ2-1,NA,NA,TGCGCCAGCAGCCAAGATGAGTCGGGCCCCTACAATGAGCAGTTCTTC,CASSQDESGPYNEQFF
15,TRBV18,TRBJ1-1,NA,NA,TGTGCCAGCTCACCAGGGGCCAGGGGTAACACTGAAGCTTTCTTT,CASSPGARGNTEAFF
15,TRBV11-3,TRBJ2-3,NA,NA,TGTGCCAGCAGCACCGGGGGTAGCGGCACAGATACGCAGTATTTT,CASSTGGSGTDTQYF
13,TRBV4-2,TRBJ2-7,NA,NA,TGTGCCAGCAGCCAAACATCGGCGGCGGAGCAGTACTTC,CASSQTSAAEQYF
12,TRBV18,TRBJ2-1,NA,few,TGTGCCAGCTCATCGCAGGACAATGAGCAGTTCTTC,CASSSQDNEQFF
15,TRBV6-1,TRBJ1-5,NA,few,TGTGCCAGCAGTGTTGGGGGCGAGTTCGGCCAGCCCCAGCATTTT,CASSVGGEFGQPQHF
16,TRBV7-9,TRBJ1-1,NA,NA,TGTGCCAGCAGCTTATCCTCTATGGGAGTTGCGGCTGAAGCTTTCTTT,CASSLSSMGVAAEAFF
15,TRBV7-2,TRBJ2-5,TRBD2,NA,TGTGCCAGCAGGCACCGACTAGCGGGGCAAGAGACCCAGTACTTC,CASRHRLAGQETQYF
18,TRBV23-1,TRBJ2-7,TRBD2,few,TGCGCCAGCAGTCAAAGACTAGCGGGGGCCGTAAACTCCTACGAGCAGTACTTC,CASSQRLAGAVNSYEQYF
13,TRBV2,TRBJ2-3,NA,NA,TGTGCCAGCAGCGCGATCCGCACAGATACGCAGTATTTT,CASSAIRTDTQYF
14,TRBV7-2,TRBJ2-7,TRBD1,NA,TGTGCCAGCAGCTCGGACAGGGGTTGGTACGAGCAGTACTTC,CASSSDRGWYEQYF
15,TRBV7-9,TRBJ2-6,NA,NA,TGTGCCAGCAGCTTAGCAGCCTCTGGGGCCAACGTCCTGACTTTC,CASSLAASGANVLTF
18,TRBV7-2,TRBJ2-1,TRBD2,NA,TGTGCCAGCAGCTTATCCACTAGCGGGGGTTCCTCCTACAATGAGCAGTTCTTC,CASSLSTSGGSSYNEQFF
13,TRBV18,TRBJ2-3,NA,NA,TGTGCCAGCTCACCGAGATTGACAGATACGCAGTATTTT,CASSPRLTDTQYF
18,TRBV14,TRBJ2-1,TRBD2,once,TGTGCCAGCAGCCAAGGGCTAGCGGGAGTCCGGTCCTACAATGAGCAGTTCTTC,CASSQGLAGVRSYNEQFF
13,TRBV19,TRBJ2-5,NA,NA,TGTGCCAGTAGCCGAGGACAGCAAGAGACCCAGTACTTC,CASSRGQQETQYF
15,TRBV5-1,TRBJ2-2,TRBD1,few,TGCGCCAGCATGCGTACAGGGGTGAACTCCGGGGAGCTGTTTTTT,CASMRTGVNSGELFF
13,TRBV19,TRBJ2-5,NA,NA,TGTGCCAGTAGCCAAAGGTCAGAAGAGACCCAGTACTTC,CASSQRSEETQYF
14,TRBV7-2,TRBJ2-7,NA,NA,TGTGCCAGCAGCTTAGGAGGGCCCAACTACGAGCAGTACTTC,CASSLGGPNYEQYF
11,TRBV2,TRBJ2-2,NA,NA,TGTGCCACCGGACGCGGCGGGGAGCTGTTTTTT,CATGRGGELFF
14,TRBV30,TRBJ1-1,NA,NA,TGTGCCTGGAGTGTACTTTCAGGGACGCTGAGAGCTTTCTTT,CAWSVLSGTLRAFF
15,TRBV13,TRBJ1-1,NA,few,TGTGCCAGCAGCACCTATACTTACATGAACACTGAAGCTTTCTTT,CASSTYTYMNTEAFF
14,TRBV7-2,TRBJ2-5,TRBD1,NA,TGTGCCAGCACCCGAGGACAGGCCTCAGAGGCCCAGTACTTC,CASTRGQASEAQYF
14,TRBV10-3,TRBJ2-1,NA,few,TGTGCCATCAGTGAAGGGCGCTCCTACAATGAGCAGTTCTTC,CAISEGRSYNEQFF
15,TRBV9,TRBJ2-1,NA,NA,TGTGCCAGCAGCCCTGCCCCGGACAGATACAATGAGCAGTTCTTC,CASSPAPDRYNEQFF